This T cell receptor (beta chain) came from a study of molecular identifiers for immune sequencing clone quantification. Study-wide results and caveats: A single cell's spiked Jurkat TCR RNA was reportedly detectable among roughly 1 million naive cells.

As to this clonotype: Its antigen is unknown.

The CDR3 contains 12 residues. V was clipped by 4 bases and J by 6 bases, with 10 bases between them. Germline lookup yields CDR1 LNHDA and CDR2 SQIVND (reference sequence). TCRdb reprocessed the PCR reads via MiXCR and lists one record per CDR3 protein. Seen here are around 320,000 distinct CDR3 sequences, over 20% observed once, and the top ten hold 0.65% to 0.75%. Naive CD8 T cells were picked out by sorting for CD8+CD4-CCR7+CD45RA+. The receptor was derived from a human donor in good health. Some libraries in this study had Jurkat cell RNA spiked in. The sequenced sample consisted of naive CD8+ T cells from blood, with Jurkat cell RNA spiked in. Subset denoted: FACS-sorted CD8+CD4-CCR7+CD45RA+ naive T cells. The chain has TRBV19 and TRBJ2-7; D not certain. Written as DNA, the CDR3 is TGTGCCAGTAGTAAATCGTCGGGCGAGCAGTACTTC. Its protein is CASSKSSGEQYF.